The T cell receptor beta chain described here comes from a study of blood T cell repertoires in COVID-19 (dated by TCRdb to between 2020 and 2021). Study-level background: Samples from collaborators originated in the United States, Italy and Spain and spanned both the acute and convalescent phases of COVID-19. The material from the prospective study consisted of cDNA or gDNA derived from T cells, B-cell-depleted T cells, or PBMCs. The sample metadata nearly always contained a de-identified subject ID, COVID-19 status, age in years and sex. HLA class I and class II types, where available, came from metadata supplied by the sample provider rather than from assay-based typing. The repertoires were made available in a free public database intended to serve as a resource for research on the immune response to SARS-CoV-2. Subjects who had been exposed to COVID-19, were actively infected with it, or had recovered from it provided the deeply sampled blood TCRbeta repertoires that made up the dataset. Samples were obtained from the ongoing ImmuneRACE study (first 160 participants) and from 1,200 or so subjects provided by 6 global collaborators. General study outcomes and caveats: Clinical and demographic metadata were provided uncurated, with the amount varying by source and participant.

V is shortened by 1 base, J by 5 bases, and the region joining them spans 12 bases. From cysteine to phenylalanine, the CDR3 is 15 amino acids long. Only CDR3 DNA is held: 45 bases, read in frame from base 1. The germline V gene provides CDR1 SGHTA and CDR2 FQGNSA. In the prospective study, participants were about 18 to 100 years old, resided in approximately 22 geographic areas of the United States, and were enrolled through a virtual design. Cohort assignment in the prospective study relied on participant-reported clinical history from a screening survey and a study questionnaire. Exposed participants were defined as having been in contact with someone with a PCR-confirmed or clinician-diagnosed COVID-19 case within 2 weeks of study entry. In the prospective study, mobile phlebotomists collected whole blood, serum and a nasopharyngeal or oropharyngeal swab from each participant. Participants in the prospective study had the option to provide additional blood draws and questionnaires over an approximately 2-month period. Blood samples from the prospective study were shipped frozen or at room temperature prior to DNA extraction.

TCRbeta CDR3 regions were amplified from genomic DNA using the immunoSEQ Assay, a bias-controlled multiplex PCR. In the paper's pipeline: Within the assay, amplification of reference gene primers was used to estimate how many nucleated cells each sample contained. To quantify the absolute abundance of each unique TCRbeta CDR3 rearrangement, sequence reads were collapsed and filtered. For each sample, productive Simpson clonality was calculated by taking the square root of Simpson's diversity index across productive rearrangements. As stored in TCRdb, this immuneACCESS dataset retains in-frame rearrangements with V and J assigned. A fraction of the clones does not appear; measured against another copy, unresolved V genes explain less than half of the discrepancy, and the remainder lacks a known reason. V and J calls and clone size come straight from that table; D and trimming were deduced from the DNA. The table for this sample lists about 300,000 clones; around 84% of them were counted only once. The ten top clones hold approximately 1.9% of the sample.

A word on this clone: The clone's antigen remains unknown. No much larger clonotype is one base removed from it; base qualities were not supplied.

The clonotype comes from a woman in her twenties or thirties who had been exposed to COVID-19. Specimen: PBMCs or T cells enriched from blood (not recorded which). The chain joins TRBV7-2 to TRBJ2-1; the D region possibly corresponds to TRBD1 (6 bases align). The CDR3 protein is CASSLVPGQNNEQFF. The sequenced DNA is TGTGCCAGCAGCTTAGTTCCCGGACAGAACAATGAGCAGTTCTTC.